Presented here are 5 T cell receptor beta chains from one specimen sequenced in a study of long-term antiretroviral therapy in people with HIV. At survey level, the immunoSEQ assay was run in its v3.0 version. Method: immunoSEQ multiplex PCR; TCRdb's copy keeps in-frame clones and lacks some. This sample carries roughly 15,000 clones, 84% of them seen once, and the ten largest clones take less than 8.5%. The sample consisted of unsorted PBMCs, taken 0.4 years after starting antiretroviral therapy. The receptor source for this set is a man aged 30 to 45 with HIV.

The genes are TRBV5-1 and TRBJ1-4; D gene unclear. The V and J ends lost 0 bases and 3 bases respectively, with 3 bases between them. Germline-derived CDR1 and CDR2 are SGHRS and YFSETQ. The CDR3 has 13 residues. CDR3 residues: CASSLDANEKLFF. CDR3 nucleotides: TGCGCCAGCAGCTTGGACGCTAATGAAAAACTGTTTTTT.

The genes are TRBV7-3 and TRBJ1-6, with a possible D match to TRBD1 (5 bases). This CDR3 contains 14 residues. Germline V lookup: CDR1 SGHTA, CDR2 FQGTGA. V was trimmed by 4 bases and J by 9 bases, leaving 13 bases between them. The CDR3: CASSSTASGSPLHF. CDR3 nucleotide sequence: TGTGCCAGCAGCTCGACAGCGTCTGGTTCACCCCTCCACTTT.

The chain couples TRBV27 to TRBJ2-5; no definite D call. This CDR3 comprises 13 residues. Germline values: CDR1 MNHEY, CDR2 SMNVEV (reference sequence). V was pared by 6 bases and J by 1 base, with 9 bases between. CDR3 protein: CASSLVFQETQYF. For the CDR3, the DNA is TGTGCCAGCAGCTTAGTATTCCAAGAGACCCAGTACTTC.

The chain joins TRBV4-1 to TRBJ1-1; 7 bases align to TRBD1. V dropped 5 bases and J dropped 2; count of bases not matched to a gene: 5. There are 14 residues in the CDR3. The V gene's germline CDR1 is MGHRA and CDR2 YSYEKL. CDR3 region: CASSYGTVNTEAFF. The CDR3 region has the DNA TGCGCCAGCAGCTATGGGACAGTAAACACTGAAGCTTTCTTT.

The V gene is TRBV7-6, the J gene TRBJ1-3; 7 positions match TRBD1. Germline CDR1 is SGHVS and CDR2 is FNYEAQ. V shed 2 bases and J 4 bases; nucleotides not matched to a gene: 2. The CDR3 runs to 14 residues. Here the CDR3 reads CASSLPGQGNTIYF. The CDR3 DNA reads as TGTGCCAGCAGCTTACCGGGACAGGGAAACACCATATATTTT. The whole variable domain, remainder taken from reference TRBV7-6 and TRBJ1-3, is GAGVSQSPRYKVTKRGQDVALRCDPISGHVSLYWYRQALGQGPEFLTYFNYEAQQDKSGLPNDRFSAERPEGSISTLTIQRTEQRDSAMYRCASSLPGQGNTIYFGEGSWLTVV.